These 25 T cell receptor beta chains originate from one sample sequenced in a study of vaccination effects on CD4 cells after COVID-19. The assay was immunoSEQ multiplex PCR, and TCRdb's table has in-frame clones only and misses some. Altogether 70,000 or so clones are present, roughly 73% being singletons, with the ten largest covering approximately 2%. These TCRs are of unknown antigen specificity. Cultured cells yielded isolated CD4+ T cells after 10 to 11 days. All participants had two doses of either the BNT162b2 or mRNA-1273 vaccine. The sample was CD4+ T cells from PBMCs cultured without peptide, taken after COVID-19 vaccination. The receptors were sampled from a human donor who received a COVID-19 vaccine.

The chain is built from TRBV28 and TRBJ2-5, with 7 bases identical to TRBD1. Germline V gene sequence: CDR1 MDHEN, CDR2 SYDVKM. V lost 6 bases to trimming and J lost 1 base; unmatched junction nucleotides: 5. The CDR3 contains 14 residues. CDR3 DNA: TGTGCCAGCAGACACAGACAGGGCCAAGAGACCCAGTACTTC. This translates into CASRHRQGQETQYF.

The rearrangement links TRBV24-1 to TRBJ2-1, with 8 bases aligning to TRBD2. The V segment lost 1 base and the J segment 3 bases; nucleotides outside the gene matches: 7. This CDR3 is built from 17 residues. Per the germline V gene, CDR1 is KGHDR and CDR2 is SFDVKD. CDR3 amino acids: CATSDFGRRGDYNEQFF. The DNA for the CDR3 is TGTGCCACCAGTGATTTTGGGAGGCGGGGGGACTACAATGAGCAGTTCTTC.

V and J are TRBV12-5 and TRBJ2-3, with 7 bases fitting TRBD1. The CDR3 sequence is 20 residues long. The trim removed 2 bases at V and 2 bases at J, leaving 19 bases unmatched. Germline values: CDR1 LGHNT, CDR2 FRNRAP. The CDR3 is CASGLTLFRQGWWVTDTQYF. The CDR3 DNA reads as TGTGCTAGTGGTTTGACCCTATTCCGACAGGGATGGTGGGTCACAGATACGCAGTATTTT.

This sequence joins TRBV7-9 and TRBJ1-5, with 7 bases fitting TRBD1. CDR1 and CDR2 from the germline V gene are SEHNR and FQNEAQ (reference sequence). The CDR3 is 12 residues long. CDR3 sequence: CAVGQVNQPQHF. The CDR3 nucleotides read TGTGCAGTTGGACAGGTCAATCAGCCCCAGCATTTT.

The chain joins TRBV21-1 to TRBJ1-5. TRBV21-1 is a listed pseudogene. The CDR3 has 18 amino acids. This CDR3 is CASSKGSSGWEGNQPQHF. In nucleotides, the CDR3 is TGTGCCAGCAGCAAGGGGTCCTCAGGCTGGGAGGGCAATCAGCCCCAGCATTTT.

This clone was observed a few times. The chain uses TRBV6-1 and TRBJ1-2, with 8 bases aligning to TRBD1. Germline loops: CDR1 MNHNS, CDR2 SASEGT. Germline trimming cut 2 bases from V and 8 bases from J; bases unmatched to any gene: 7. This CDR3 is built from 14 residues. DNA of the CDR3: TGTGCCAGCAGTGAAAACAGGGGGGGTCGGGGCTACACCTTC. The encoded protein is CASSENRGGRGYTF.

V usage is TRBV5-6 and J usage is TRBJ2-7; D unclear. The CDR3 sequence is 16 residues long. V lost 4 bases and J lost 3, with 20 bases in between. The germline CDR1 and CDR2 sequences are SGHDT and YYEEEE. CDR3 in amino acids: CASSLAWAGLGYEQYV. CDR3 coding DNA: TGTGCCAGCAGCCTTGCATGGGCAGGCCTGGGCTACGAGCAGTACGTC.

This chain links TRBV6-1 with TRBJ1-3, with TRBD1 as a possible D gene (6 bases). The CDR3 spans 14 residues. Germline assignment: CDR1 MNHNS and CDR2 SASEGT. Trimming took 5 bases from V and 2 from J, leaving 10 bases between them. The CDR3 sequence is CASSLNRAGNTIYF. CDR3 coding DNA: TGTGCCAGCAGTCTCAACAGGGCTGGAAACACCATATATTTT.

The J gene is TRBJ2-1, the V gene TRBV18, with D unclear. The V end lost 0 bases, the J end lost 5 bases, and 17 bases lay between the germline ends. Germline assignment: CDR1 KGHSH and CDR2 LQKENI. This CDR3 comprises 17 residues. The CDR3 DNA reads as TGTGCCAGCTCACCACCGCTTATTGACTCGGGCCACAATGAGCAGTTCTTC. Amino acids: CASSPPLIDSGHNEQFF.

The V call is TRBV7-7, the J call TRBJ2-5, with 10 nucleotides matching TRBD2. CDR1 and CDR2 from the germline V gene are SSHAT and FNYEAQ (reference sequence). The CDR3 is made up of 15 amino acids. J gave up 3 bases and V 3 bases, and 4 bases lay outside the gene matches. Here the CDR3 DNA reads TGTGCCAGCAGCTTTAGCGGGGGGAATAAAGAGACCCAGTACTTC. Encoded protein: CASSFSGGNKETQYF.

The chain uses TRBV24-1 and TRBJ2-3; tentatively, D is TRBD1 (5 bases). CDR1 and CDR2 from the germline V gene are KGHDR and SFDVKD. This CDR3 is built from 14 residues. Trimming stripped 6 bases from V and 0 bases from J, with 9 bases between. The DNA of the CDR3 is TGTGCCACCAGTTCAGGGAAAAGCACAGATACGCAGTATTTT. Translated, it gives CATSSGKSTDTQYF.

The chain recombines TRBV4-1 with TRBJ2-6, with D unclear. Germline lookup yields CDR1 MGHRA and CDR2 YSYEKL. The CDR3 contains 16 residues. Trimming pared 1 base from V and 1 base from J, leaving 8 bases between. In DNA, the CDR3 is TGCGCCAGCAGCCAAGCACCGACTTCTGGGGCCAACGTCCTGACTTTC. Its translation is CASSQAPTSGANVLTF.

The gene calls are TRBV23-1 and TRBJ2-7; 13 nucleotides match TRBD2. TRBV23-1 is an ORF, and what it does is uncertain. The CDR3 is 15 amino acids. Trimming at V came to 8 bases and at J to 6 bases, leaving 10 bases not matched to a gene. CDR3 in amino acids: CASAPGLAGSVEQYV. The CDR3 bases are TGCGCCAGCGCGCCGGGACTAGCGGGGTCAGTCGAGCAGTACGTC.

J is TRBJ2-3 and V is TRBV11-1; unclear D gene. This CDR3 has 13 amino acids. Germline CDR1 reads SGHAT; CDR2 reads FQDESV (reference sequence). The V end was cut by 5 bases, the J end by 1 base, with 7 bases between. The CDR3, as DNA: TGTGCCAGCAGCCAAGCCCGCACAGATACGCAGTATTTT. Translated: CASSQARTDTQYF. Supplemented by reference TRBV11-1 and TRBJ2-3, the full variable domain reads EAEVAQSPRYKITEKSQAVAFWCDPISGHATLYWYRQILGQGPELLVQFQDESVVDDSQLPKDRFSAERLKGVDSTLKIQPAELGDSAMYLCASSQARTDTQYFGPGTRLTVL.

V usage is TRBV30 and J usage is TRBJ2-1; D might be TRBD1 (5 bases). V was cut by 4 bases and J by 7 bases, with 17 bases left in between. The CDR3 totals 14 residues. CDR1 and CDR2 from the germline V gene are GTSNPN and SVGIG (reference sequence). Here the CDR3 DNA reads TGTGCCTGGAACGGTGCAGGGTTTTCGAATGAGCAGTTCTTC. This translates into CAWNGAGFSNEQFF.

CDR3 sequence reads: CASSPENRVATRGPTNEKLFF. In DNA, the CDR3 is TGTGCCAGCTCACCCGAAAACAGGGTCGCAACGAGAGGCCCAACTAATGAAAAACTGTTTTTT. The chain combines TRBV18 with TRBJ1-4; D may be TRBD1 (6 bases). The CDR3 length is 21 residues. The germline V and J ends were trimmed by 3 bases and 0 bases, with 26 bases remaining between them. Germline V gives CDR1 KGHSH, CDR2 LQKENI.

The V gene is TRBV5-4, the J gene TRBJ2-1, with TRBD2 matching over 10 bases. This CDR3 is built from 15 residues. Trimming cost V 5 bases and J 7 bases; bases outside gene matches: 9. Germline lookup yields CDR1 SGHNT and CDR2 YYREEE (reference sequence). The CDR3 bases are TGTGCCAGCAGGGCAGCGGGGGGGCCTACGAATGAGCAGTTCTTC. This gives the protein CASRAAGGPTNEQFF.

The V call is TRBV24-1, the J call TRBJ2-1; TRBD1 agrees at 10 bases. Germline lookup yields CDR1 KGHDR and CDR2 SFDVKD. The CDR3 runs 13 residues. V dropped 9 bases and J dropped 9; count of bases not matched to a gene: 7. The CDR3 DNA reads TGTGCCACCGGGGGACAGGGGCTCGGTGAGCAGTTCTTC. As protein: CATGGQGLGEQFF.

The rearrangement uses TRBV7-3 and TRBJ2-6; 8 nucleotides agree with TRBD2. From germline, CDR1 is SGHTA and CDR2 FQGTGA. The V and J ends lost 5 bases and 2 bases, in that order; junction bases with no gene match: 5. The CDR3 runs 16 residues. The CDR3 DNA is TGTGCCAGCAGCCCTTCAGCGGGGGCTGGGGCCAACGTCCTGACTTTC. Protein sequence: CASSPSAGAGANVLTF. Based on the CDR3 plus reference TRBV7-3 and TRBJ2-6, the full variable domain is GAGVSQTPSNKVTEKGKYVELRCDPISGHTALYWYRQSLGQGPEFLIYFQGTGAADDSGLPNDRFFAVRPEGSVSTLKIQRTERGDSAVYLCASSPSAGAGANVLTFGAGSRLTVL.

This chain links TRBV19 with TRBJ2-2; possible D gene TRBD2, 5 bases. CDR3 length: 16 residues. Germline V gene data show CDR1 as LNHDA and CDR2 as SQIVND (reference sequence). Trimming left V 3 bases short and J 5 bases short, with 16 bases between. The CDR3 region is CASSIDRRRSTGELFF. The CDR3 DNA reads TGTGCCAGTAGTATCGATAGGCGGAGGTCGACCGGGGAGCTGTTTTTT.

The rearrangement links TRBV19 to TRBJ1-5; perhaps TRBD1 as D (5 bases). V was trimmed by 7 bases and J by 7 bases, leaving 14 bases between them. CDR3 length equals 13 residues. Germline V gives CDR1 LNHDA, CDR2 SQIVND (reference sequence). CDR3 nucleotide sequence: TGTGCCAGTACCGACAGACGGGTACAGCCCCAGCATTTT. Translating it yields CASTDRRVQPQHF. The whole variable domain, remainder taken from reference TRBV19 and TRBJ1-5, is DGGITQSPKYLFRKEGQNVTLSCEQNLNHDAMYWYRQDPGQGLRLIYYSQIVNDFQKGDIAEGYSVSREKKESFPLTVTSAQKNPTAFYLCASTDRRVQPQHFGDGTRLSIL.

The chain has TRBV3-1 (or the pseudogene TRBV3-2) and TRBJ2-2; no firm D call. This CDR3 region has 15 residues. From germline, CDR1 is LGHDT and CDR2 YNNKEL (reference sequence). Between the trimmed V and J ends, which lost 2 bases and 9 bases, there was a span of 16 bases. This CDR3 reads CASSQRLTPGRELFF. CDR3 DNA sequence: TGTGCCAGCAGCCAACGTCTAACCCCCGGGCGGGAGCTGTTTTTT.

This clone occurred a few times. This chain links TRBV18 with TRBJ2-7, with a possible D match to TRBD2 (6 bases). CDR3 length equals 13 residues. Trimming left V 4 bases short and J 2 bases short, with 9 bases between. Germline V gene lookup returns CDR1 KGHSH and CDR2 LQKENI. In nucleotides, the CDR3 is TGTGCCAGCTCACTCGGGAGAGCCTACGAGCAGTACGTC. This gives the protein CASSLGRAYEQYV.

The chain is built from TRBV7-3 and TRBJ2-3; D gene ambiguous. Trimming removed 1 base from V and 0 bases from J, with 8 bases in between. The CDR3 consists of 15 residues. Looked up from germline, CDR1 is SGHTA and CDR2 is FQGTGA. CDR3 sequence reads: CASSLSAYSTDTQYF. In DNA, the CDR3 is TGTGCCAGCAGCTTAAGCGCCTATAGCACAGATACGCAGTATTTT.

The chain carries TRBV10-1 and TRBJ1-1; TRBD1 aligns across 9 bases. V gave up 6 bases and J gave up 0 bases; unmatched junction bases: 2. This CDR3 has 14 amino acids. The germline gives CDR1 WNHNN, CDR2 SYGVQD (reference sequence). The CDR3 DNA reads as TGCGCCAGCAGCGACAGGGGGATGAACACTGAAGCTTTCTTT. Translating gives CASSDRGMNTEAFF.